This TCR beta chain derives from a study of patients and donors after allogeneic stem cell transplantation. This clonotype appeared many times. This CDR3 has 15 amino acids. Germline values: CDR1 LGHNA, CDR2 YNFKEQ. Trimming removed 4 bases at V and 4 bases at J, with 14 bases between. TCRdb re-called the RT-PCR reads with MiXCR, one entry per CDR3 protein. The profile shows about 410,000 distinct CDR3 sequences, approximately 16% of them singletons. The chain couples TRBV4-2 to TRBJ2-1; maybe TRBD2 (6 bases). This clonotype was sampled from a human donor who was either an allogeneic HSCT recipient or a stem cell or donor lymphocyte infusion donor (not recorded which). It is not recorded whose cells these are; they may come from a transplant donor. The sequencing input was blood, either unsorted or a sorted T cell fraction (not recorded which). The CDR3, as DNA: TGTGCCAGCAGCCTAAGGGAGGCCCTATACAATGAGCAGTTCTTC. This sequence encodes CASSLREALYNEQFF.